The next 23 T cell receptor beta chains were all read from a single sample in a study of control samples from healthy donors and cancer patients. Method: immunoSEQ multiplex PCR; TCRdb's copy keeps in-frame clones and lacks some. The top ten clones hold 0.65% to 0.75% of a sample with some 160,000 clones, 92% of them seen once. The specimen was blood. The receptors come from a woman in her 30s in good health.

This chain's CDR3 is CATSRSSGETQYF. CDR3 in DNA: TGTGCCACCAGTAGGTCTAGCGGAGAGACCCAGTACTTC. The chain recombines TRBV24-1 with TRBJ2-5; 7 bases match TRBD2. CDR3 size: 13 residues. V shed 6 bases, J shed 4 bases, and the junction held 4 bases outside the gene matches. From germline, CDR1 is KGHDR and CDR2 SFDVKD.

This chain connects TRBV27 to TRBJ1-1; tentatively, D is TRBD1 (6 bases). The germline V gene encodes CDR1 MNHEY and CDR2 SMNVEV (reference sequence). Trimming pared 4 bases from V and 0 bases from J, leaving 21 bases between. This CDR3 has 18 amino acids. For the CDR3, the DNA is TGTGCCAGCAGTTCCGGATTTAGGTGGGGGCGAATGAACACTGAAGCTTTCTTT. Translating gives CASSSGFRWGRMNTEAFF.

The chain joins TRBV3-1 (or the pseudogene TRBV3-2) to TRBJ2-7; D is tentatively TRBD1 or TRBD2 (6 bases each). V lost 4 bases to trimming and J lost 6 bases, with 22 bases between them. Germline assignment: CDR1 LGHDT and CDR2 YNNKEL (reference sequence). The CDR3 has 16 residues. The CDR3 here is CASSPSRGARTGEQYF. The DNA of the CDR3 is TGTGCCAGCAGCCCTTCTAGGGGGGCGAGGACGGGCGAGCAGTACTTC.

This sequence joins TRBV7-8 and TRBJ2-1, with TRBD2 identical over 10 bases. Trimming at V came to 4 bases and at J to 7 bases, leaving 7 bases not matched to a gene. CDR1 and CDR2 from the germline V gene are SGHVS and FQNEAQ. This CDR3 is built from 15 residues. CDR3 loop: CASSSGGLAKNEQFF. The CDR3 DNA follows: TGTGCCAGCAGCTCCGGGGGACTAGCGAAAAATGAGCAGTTCTTC.

The chain has TRBV4-1 and TRBJ2-7; 9 bases line up with TRBD1. The V segment lost 4 bases and the J segment 5 bases; nucleotides outside the gene matches: 18. The CDR3 contains 18 residues. Germline values: CDR1 MGHRA, CDR2 YSYEKL. CDR3 coding DNA: TGCGCCAGCAGCCCACAGAACCTCGTGGACAGGGGATGGCACGAGCAGTACTTC. This codes for CASSPQNLVDRGWHEQYF.

V and J are TRBV30 and TRBJ1-2; no firm D call. The CDR3 is 12 amino acids. Germline CDR1 is GTSNPN and CDR2 is SVGIG (reference sequence). Trimming shortened V by 0 bases and J by 8 bases, and 10 bases separated the two germline ends. The CDR3 sequence: CAWSVSRAGYTF. The DNA for the CDR3 is TGTGCCTGGAGTGTAAGTCGGGCCGGCTACACCTTC.

This clone showed up just once. The chain joins TRBV28 to TRBJ2-7; D gene unclear. V lost 5 bases and J 3 bases, leaving 14 bases between the germline ends. Germline V gene data show CDR1 as MDHEN and CDR2 as SYDVKM. The CDR3 runs 14 residues. CDR3 nucleotides: TGTGCCAGCAGTCCCCGTTCTAAAAACTACGAGCAGTACTTC. This encodes CASSPRSKNYEQYF.

The chain recombines TRBV5-1 with TRBJ1-2, with a weak D call TRBD1 (5 bases). In germline, CDR1 is SGHRS, CDR2 YFSETQ. Trimming took 0 bases from V and 6 from J, leaving 15 bases between them. The CDR3 runs to 15 residues. The CDR3 nucleotides are TGCGCCAGCAGCTTGGCGTTAGGGGTGGGCGATGGCTACACCTTC. Its protein is CASSLALGVGDGYTF.

The J gene is TRBJ2-7, the V gene TRBV15; D unclear. There are 15 residues in the CDR3. The germline CDR1 and CDR2 sequences are LNHNV and YYDKDF (reference sequence). The V end lost 0 bases, the J end lost 5 bases, and 14 bases lay between the germline ends. Here the CDR3 reads CATSRDLDGVNEQYF. The CDR3 coding sequence is TGTGCCACCAGCAGAGATTTGGACGGAGTCAACGAGCAGTACTTC.

The J gene is TRBJ1-2, the V gene TRBV5-6; 7 positions agree with TRBD1. With 3 bases clipped from V and 5 bases from J, the junction kept 7 bases outside the gene matches. The CDR3 extends over 14 amino acids. Germline V CDR1 and CDR2: SGHDT, YYEEEE. The CDR3 DNA reads TGTGCCAGCAGCTGGACCGGGACAGAATATGGCTACACCTTC. It is translated as CASSWTGTEYGYTF.

This sequence joins TRBV14 and TRBJ1-1; D unresolved. The germline V and J ends were trimmed by 1 base and 5 bases, with 11 bases remaining between them. The CDR3 covers 14 residues. Germline assignment: CDR1 SGHDN and CDR2 FVKESK. The CDR3 loop is CASSQVRARTEAFF. The CDR3 nucleotides read TGTGCCAGCAGCCAAGTTAGGGCCCGGACTGAAGCTTTCTTT. The complete variable domain, with remaining parts taken from reference TRBV14 and TRBJ1-1, reads EAGVTQFPSHSVIEKGQTVTLRCDPISGHDNLYWYRRVMGKEIKFLLHFVKESKQDESGMPNNRFLAERTGGTYSTLKVQPAELEDSGVYFCASSQVRARTEAFFGQGTRLTVV.

The J gene is TRBJ2-3, the V gene TRBV6-1; possibly TRBD2 for D (5 bases). CDR1 is MNHNS, CDR2 SASEGT, per germline. The CDR3 totals 12 residues. The V and J ends lost 3 bases and 8 bases respectively, with 9 bases between them. CDR3 nucleotides: TGTGCCAGCAGTGAGAGGGCCGGTACGCAGTATTTT. Residues: CASSERAGTQYF.

Only one count was recorded for this clone. The rearrangement joins TRBV18 to TRBJ2-2; D might be TRBD2 (5 bases). Trimming cost V 2 bases and J 2 bases, with 24 bases left between them. The CDR3 is 20 residues long. Germline V lookup: CDR1 KGHSH, CDR2 LQKENI. The chain's CDR3 is CASSPTYRGLASPNTGELFF. The CDR3 region has the DNA TGTGCCAGCTCACCAACTTACCGAGGGCTAGCCTCCCCAAACACCGGGGAGCTGTTTTTT.

CDR3 protein: CASSRGVGQETQYF. CDR3 nucleotides: TGTGCCAGTAGCCGAGGGGTGGGCCAAGAGACCCAGTACTTC. This chain connects TRBV19 to TRBJ2-5, with D perhaps TRBD1 or TRBD2 (5 bases each). The germline CDR1 and CDR2 sequences are LNHDA and SQIVND (reference sequence). Trimming left V 6 bases short and J 1 base short, with 12 bases between. The CDR3 is made up of 14 amino acids.

The CDR3, as DNA: TGTGCCAGCAGCCAGGTTTTTTCGGCGGGAAGTGAGCAGTTCTTC. This translates into CASSQVFSAGSEQFF. The gene calls are TRBV7-6 and TRBJ2-1, with TRBD2 as a possible D gene (6 bases). V shed 5 bases and J shed 9 bases, with 20 bases lying between them. The V gene's germline CDR1 is SGHVS and CDR2 FNYEAQ. The CDR3 covers 15 residues. Drawing the rest from reference TRBV7-6 and TRBJ2-1, the complete variable domain is GAGVSQSPRYKVTKRGQDVALRCDPISGHVSLYWYRQALGQGPEFLTYFNYEAQQDKSGLPNDRFSAERPEGSISTLTIQRTEQRDSAMYRCASSQVFSAGSEQFFGPGTRLTVL.

This rearrangement joins TRBV7-2 to TRBJ2-7; a possible D gene is TRBD1 (6 bases). Trimming cost V 1 base and J 2 bases, with 12 bases left between them. This CDR3 region has 15 residues. Per the germline V gene, CDR1 is SGHTA and CDR2 is FQGNSA. Written as DNA, the CDR3 is TGTGCCAGCAGCTTAGTAGATGGACAGACCTACGAGCAGTACTTC. This codes for CASSLVDGQTYEQYF. Combining the CDR3 with reference TRBV7-2 and TRBJ2-7 gives the whole variable domain GAGVSQSPSNKVTEKGKDVELRCDPISGHTALYWYRQSLGQGLEFLIYFQGNSAPDKSGLPSDRFSAERTGGSVSTLTIQRTQQEDSAVYLCASSLVDGQTYEQYFGPGTRLTVT.

The V call is TRBV6-2 or TRBV6-3, the J call TRBJ2-7, with 8 bases fitting TRBD1. This CDR3 is built from 15 residues. Germline V CDR1 and CDR2: MNHEY, SVGEGT. V lost 2 bases, J lost 1 base, and 4 bases stayed unmatched. The CDR3, as DNA: TGTGCCAGCAGTTACCGGACAGGGAGATCCTACGAGCAGTACTTC. Translated, it gives CASSYRTGRSYEQYF.

This clone turned up a few times. This sequence joins TRBV15 and TRBJ1-5; TRBD1 agrees at 8 bases. This CDR3 is 17 amino acids long. With 0 bases clipped from V and 2 bases from J, the junction kept 6 bases outside the gene matches. The V gene's germline CDR1 is LNHNV and CDR2 YYDKDF (reference sequence). DNA for the CDR3: TGTGCCACCAGCAGAGATTTGGACAGGGCTGGCAATCAGCCCCAGCATTTT. Protein: CATSRDLDRAGNQPQHF.

The V gene is TRBV9, the J gene TRBJ1-5; 7 bases align to TRBD1. The CDR3 loop spans 15 amino acids. V shed 3 bases, J shed 4 bases, and the junction held 7 bases outside the gene matches. Germline loops: CDR1 SGDLS, CDR2 YYNGEE. CDR3 coding DNA: TGTGCCAGCAGCGCGTCAGGGGGGGAAAATCAGCCCCAGCATTTT. Its translation: CASSASGGENQPQHF.

The CDR3 reads CASSRLGGARNEQFF. The CDR3 DNA sequence: TGTGCCAGCAGTAGACTCGGGGGGGCGCGGAATGAGCAGTTCTTC. This chain joins TRBV6-5 and TRBJ2-1; 8 bases are shared with TRBD2. V gave up 5 bases and J gave up 7 bases; unmatched junction bases: 10. The CDR3 loop spans 15 amino acids. From germline, CDR1 is MNHEY and CDR2 SVGAGI.

This chain uses TRBV15 with TRBJ1-1; 10 bases match TRBD1. The germline V gene has CDR1 LNHNV and CDR2 YYDKDF (reference sequence). Trimming took 3 bases from V and 0 from J; bases not matched to a gene: 4. The CDR3 loop spans 16 amino acids. The DNA for the CDR3 is TGTGCCACCAGCAGGGACAGGGGGGTTATGAACACTGAAGCTTTCTTT. Encoded protein: CATSRDRGVMNTEAFF.

In nucleotides, the CDR3 is TGTGCCAGCAGCCCCGACAGTAATGAGCAGTTCTTC. Protein sequence: CASSPDSNEQFF. The chain uses TRBV7-9 and TRBJ2-1, with a tentative D call TRBD1 (5 bases). There are 12 residues in the CDR3. Trimming removed 5 bases from V and 7 bases from J, with 9 bases in between. The germline V gene has CDR1 SEHNR and CDR2 FQNEAQ (reference sequence).

V gene TRBV30 combines with J gene TRBJ2-7; 7 nucleotides line up with TRBD1. The trim removed 3 bases at V and 5 bases at J, leaving 7 bases unmatched. The CDR3 length is 13 residues. Per the germline V gene, CDR1 is GTSNPN and CDR2 is SVGIG (reference sequence). CDR3 DNA sequence: TGTGCCTGGAGCAGGCAGGGGGTCGACGAGCAGTACTTC. Translation: CAWSRQGVDEQYF.